The 17 T cell receptor beta chains reported below all come from one sample, sequenced in a study of shared clonotypes between healthy human individuals. Measured with immunoSEQ multiplex PCR; TCRdb has only the in-frame clones, and not every one. Altogether millions of clones are present, approximately 93% being singletons, with the ten largest covering 0.3% to 0.4%. Material for sequencing was naive CD4+ T cells from PBMCs. The subset was: CD45RA+ positively selected. These receptors came from a man between 18 and 35 years old in good health. Some clones in this sample may be carry-over from other donors' samples.

This chain links TRBV29-1 with TRBJ1-1, with 8 nucleotides matching TRBD1. This CDR3 is built from 16 residues. J was trimmed by 5 bases and V by 4 bases; bases with no gene match: 15. The germline V gene has CDR1 SQVTM and CDR2 ANQGSEA. The CDR3 bases are TGCAGCGTTGGAAAGGGTCGATGGACAGGGAGGACTGAAGCTTTCTTT. Its translation is CSVGKGRWTGRTEAFF. Full variable domain (outside the CDR3, taken from reference TRBV29-1 and TRBJ1-1): SAVISQKPSRDICQRGTSLTIQCQVDSQVTMMFWYRQQPGQSLTLIATANQGSEATYESGFVIDKFPISRPNLTFSTLTVSNMSPEDSSIYLCSVGKGRWTGRTEAFFGQGTRLTVV.

The rearrangement uses TRBV27 and TRBJ1-1; the D gene is possibly TRBD1 (5 bases). The CDR3 runs 17 residues. The V gene's germline CDR1 is MNHEY and CDR2 SMNVEV (reference sequence). V shed 5 bases and J shed 4 bases, with 23 bases lying between them. The CDR3, as DNA: TGTGCCAGCAGTCTAAGGCCCTTGGGGACTACGGGCACTGAAGCTTTCTTT. This gives the protein CASSLRPLGTTGTEAFF.

This chain uses TRBV5-1 with TRBJ2-2, with D uncertain. The V end was cut by 6 bases, the J end by 5 bases, with 11 bases between. This CDR3 spans 13 amino acids. Germline V gives CDR1 SGHRS, CDR2 YFSETQ. CDR3 nucleotides: TGCGCCAGCACCCCGGACGTTACCGGGGAGCTGTTTTTT. It specifies CASTPDVTGELFF.

CDR3 sequence reads: CATRESSYEQYF. CDR3 sequence (DNA): TGTGCCACAAGGGAAAGCTCCTACGAGCAGTACTTC. The chain uses TRBV10-3 and TRBJ2-7; D unclear. Trimming cost V 10 bases and J 0 bases, with 10 bases left between them. CDR1 and CDR2 (germline): ENHRY, SYGVKD. The CDR3 contains 12 residues.

Worth noting for this clone: This specimen includes other DNA sequences encoding the same CDR3. The J gene is TRBJ1-5, the V gene TRBV27; 11 bases match TRBD1. Germline CDR1 reads MNHEY; CDR2 reads SMNVEV (reference sequence). With V trimmed by 8 bases and J by 7 bases, 1 base remained unmatched. CDR3 size: 12 residues. The CDR3, as DNA: TGTGCCAGCGGGGACAGGGGGCAGCCCCAGCATTTT. Its protein is CASGDRGQPQHF.

This chain uses TRBV5-4 with TRBJ1-1; TRBD1 matches at 8 bases. This CDR3 comprises 13 residues. V lost 4 bases and J lost 7; bases outside the gene matches: 6. Germline CDR1 reads SGHNT; CDR2 reads YYREEE (reference sequence). Here the CDR3 DNA reads TGTGCCAGCAGCGGGGGACAGGTACGTGAAGCTTTCTTT. Amino acid sequence: CASSGGQVREAFF. Combining the CDR3 with reference TRBV5-4 and TRBJ1-1 gives the whole variable domain ETGVTQSPTHLIKTRGQQVTLRCSSQSGHNTVSWYQQALGQGPQFIFQYYREEENGRGNFPPRFSGLQFPNYSSELNVNALELDDSALYLCASSGGQVREAFFGQGTRLTVV.

The rearrangement links TRBV30 to TRBJ1-5, with D uncertain. Germline V gene lookup returns CDR1 GTSNPN and CDR2 SVGIG (reference sequence). This CDR3 is built from 12 residues. V was pared by 3 bases and J by 10 bases, with 13 bases between. This CDR3 reads CAWSASEPPQHF. For the CDR3, the DNA is TGTGCCTGGAGCGCCTCAGAGCCACCCCAGCATTTT.

This sequence joins TRBV6-6 and TRBJ1-4; D gene ambiguous. Germline CDR1 is MNHNY and CDR2 is SVGAGI (reference sequence). Trimming pared 2 bases from V and 8 bases from J, leaving 12 bases between. This CDR3 region has 14 residues. In DNA form, the CDR3 reads TGTGCCAGCAGTTACATCACCGAGCCCGAAAAACTGTTTTTT. This codes for CASSYITEPEKLFF.

This chain connects TRBV30 to TRBJ1-4; no definite D call. CDR3 length equals 13 residues. Germline V gene sequence: CDR1 GTSNPN, CDR2 SVGIG (reference sequence). The V and J ends lost 4 bases and 8 bases respectively, with 14 bases between them. CDR3 in amino acids: CAWMGVIREKLFF. The CDR3 DNA reads as TGTGCCTGGATGGGTGTAATACGCGAAAAACTGTTTTTT.

The chain has TRBV9 and TRBJ1-1; D not resolved. Per the germline V gene, CDR1 is SGDLS and CDR2 is YYNGEE. Trimming left V 3 bases short and J 0 bases short, with 9 bases between. The CDR3 covers 14 residues. The CDR3 is CASSATTMNTEAFF. CDR3 bases: TGTGCCAGCAGCGCAACTACCATGAACACTGAAGCTTTCTTT. The full variable domain, its missing parts supplied by reference TRBV9 and TRBJ1-1, is DSGVTQTPKHLITATGQRVTLRCSPRSGDLSVYWYQQSLDQGLQFLIQYYNGEERAKGNILERFSAQQFPDLHSELNLSSLELGDSALYFCASSATTMNTEAFFGQGTRLTVV.

V gene TRBV29-1 combines with J gene TRBJ1-6; TRBD1 is a possible D gene (6 bases). Trimming shortened V by 5 bases and J by 6 bases, and 11 bases separated the two germline ends. CDR3 length: 13 residues. Germline V gives CDR1 SQVTM, CDR2 ANQGSEA. The CDR3: CSVRTDPNSPLHF. CDR3 bases: TGCAGCGTTCGGACAGACCCTAATTCACCCCTCCACTTT.

This rearrangement joins TRBV6-5 to TRBJ2-7; no clear D gene. The ends were cut back, 5 bases at V and 5 bases at J, with 16 bases in the middle. The CDR3 has 14 amino acids. Germline V gene lookup returns CDR1 MNHEY and CDR2 SVGAGI. The CDR3 DNA reads TGTGCCAGCAGTGAAGGATCTAGGAGCGACGAGCAGTACTTC. It codes for CASSEGSRSDEQYF.

This clone was detected once. This chain joins TRBV14 and TRBJ2-1; D remains ambiguous. Trimming cost V 0 bases and J 2 bases, with 5 bases left between them. CDR1 and CDR2 (germline): SGHDN, FVKESK. The CDR3 has 14 amino acids. CDR3 loop: CASSQDGTYNEQFF. The CDR3 nucleotides read TGTGCCAGCAGCCAAGACGGCACCTACAATGAGCAGTTCTTC.

This chain links TRBV5-6 with TRBJ1-5; no definite D call. Germline V gives CDR1 SGHDT, CDR2 YYEEEE. The CDR3 loop spans 15 amino acids. The V end was cut by 3 bases, the J end by 4 bases, with 14 bases between. The CDR3 bases are TGTGCCAGCAGCTCATCCCGGCTGGGGAATCAGCCCCAGCATTTT. Translating gives CASSSSRLGNQPQHF. Complete variable domain (other parts from reference TRBV5-6 and TRBJ1-5): DAGVTQSPTHLIKTRGQQVTLRCSPKSGHDTVSWYQQALGQGPQFIFQYYEEEERQRGNFPDRFSGHQFPNYSSELNVNALLLGDSALYLCASSSSRLGNQPQHFGDGTRLSIL.

The rearrangement uses TRBV30 and TRBJ1-1; D may be TRBD1 (5 bases). CDR1 and CDR2 from the germline V gene are GTSNPN and SVGIG (reference sequence). The ends were cut back, 2 bases at V and 2 bases at J, with 9 bases in the middle. This CDR3 is built from 13 residues. The CDR3 DNA sequence: TGTGCCTGGAGTAGGGACGGAAACACTGAAGCTTTCTTT. It specifies CAWSRDGNTEAFF.

The chain uses TRBV5-1 and TRBJ2-2, with D unclear. The CDR3 runs to 16 residues. Germline-derived CDR1 and CDR2 are SGHRS and YFSETQ. The V and J ends lost 1 base and 0 bases respectively, with 10 bases between them. CDR3 amino acids: CASSLMGSANTGELFF. The DNA for the CDR3 is TGCGCCAGCAGCTTGATGGGGTCCGCGAACACCGGGGAGCTGTTTTTT.

Details on this clone: The sample carries other DNA sequences with the same CDR3. This chain uses TRBV5-1 with TRBJ2-1; 12 nucleotides line up with TRBD2. Germline V gene lookup returns CDR1 SGHRS and CDR2 YFSETQ. The CDR3 extends over 16 amino acids. V lost 0 bases to trimming and J lost 3 bases; unmatched junction nucleotides: 1. The CDR3, as DNA: TGCGCCAGCAGCTTGGGGACTAGCGGGAACTACAATGAGCAGTTCTTC. Amino acid sequence: CASSLGTSGNYNEQFF.